Detailed here is one T cell receptor beta chain. The antigen remains unidentified. This record comes from a study of cytomegalovirus exposure and HLA in healthy donors. For the study at large: A previous analysis identified fewer than 130 million unique TCR beta sequences derived from 180 million or so T cells.

Amplification used 60 Vbeta primers and 13 Jbeta primers. The data were produced by immunoSEQ multiplex PCR, yet TCRdb's version contains in-frame clones alone and is incomplete. The sample consists of about 160,000 clones, more than 65% of them appearing once. The study's findings and limits: Presence/absence results assume similar sequencing depth per donor, which may not hold. Later analysis suggested links between common viral pathogens and several top significant clusters.

This CDR3 region has 14 residues. Trimming took off 3 bases at V and 0 bases at J, with 7 bases between the two ends. Germline CDR1 is LNHDA and CDR2 is SQIVND (reference sequence). The material sequenced was PBMCs. The V gene is TRBV19, the J gene TRBJ2-3; unclear D gene. The receptor's source is a man aged 25 to 40 in good health and CMV-seronegative. The CDR3 coding sequence is TGTGCCAGTAGTATGGTCACTAGCACAGATACGCAGTATTTT. Translated, it gives CASSMVTSTDTQYF.